A selection of T cell receptor beta chains follows, all from one sample in a study of blood T cell repertoires in COVID-19. Using immunoSEQ multiplex PCR, the repertoire was profiled, and TCRdb retains in-frame clones only, with some absent. The table records tens of thousands of clones, roughly 88% of them present only once. The sequencing sample was made of peripheral blood. These receptors all stem from a man older than 75 with active or convalescent COVID-19. Each CDR3 is given with its conserved first and last residue. A D gene is named only where the DNA matches it firmly. Expanded clones are given a class, and other clones once, few, many or no size at all.

>TRBV5-1|15|-|TRBJ2-5|-
TGCGCCAGCACCCCGTCAACAGGACCCCAAGAGACCCAGTACTTC
CASTPSTGPQETQYF
>TRBV5-4|16|-|TRBJ1-2|-
TGTGCCAGCAGCGCCGCGGGCCGAGGGGGACCCTATGGCTACACCTTC
CASSAAGRGGPYGYTF
>TRBV6-2/TRBV6-3|17|-|TRBJ1-5|TRBD1
TGTGCCAGCAGTTTCATACCGTCGCAGGGGGGAAATCAGCCCCAGCATTTT
CASSFIPSQGGNQPQHF
>TRBV15|15|few|TRBJ2-5|-
TGTGCCACCAGCAGAGATCCGAGGGCGGTAGAGACCCAGTACTTC
CATSRDPRAVETQYF
>TRBV12-3/TRBV12-4|13|few|TRBJ1-5|-
TGTGCCAGCGGGACAAGGGTTCGCCAGCCCCAGCATTTT
CASGTRVRQPQHF
>TRBV19|16|-|TRBJ2-5|TRBD1
TGTGCCAGTAGTTCCGGACAGGGGGGTCCCAAAGGGACCGAGTACTTC
CASSSGQGGPKGTEYF
>TRBV4-2|15|-|TRBJ1-6|-
TGTGCCAGCAGCCAAGATAGGACAGCAAATTCACCCCTCCACTTT
CASSQDRTANSPLHF
>TRBV28|12|-|TRBJ1-2|-
TGTGCCATCGGGAGGGAGTTCTATGGCTACACCTTC
CAIGREFYGYTF
>TRBV4-2|15|once|TRBJ2-5|-
TGTGCCAGCAGCCAAGACCCTGGGAGATCTGGGGCCCAGTACTTC
CASSQDPGRSGAQYF
>TRBV30|18|-|TRBJ2-1|TRBD2
TGTGCCTGGAGTGTAAGGGTGGTAGCGGGAGTTGAGGACAATGAGCAGTTCTTC
CAWSVRVVAGVEDNEQFF
>TRBV2|16|-|TRBJ2-2|TRBD1
TGTGCCAGCAGATTCGACAGGGGCACCCACACCGGGGAGCTGTTTTTT
CASRFDRGTHTGELFF
>TRBV4-2|16|-|TRBJ2-2|TRBD2
TGTGCCAGCAGCCAAGGGACTAGCGGGGGCGGCGGGGAGCTGTTTTTT
CASSQGTSGGGGELFF
>TRBV30|14|-|TRBJ1-5|-
TGTGCCTGGAGTGTGATGGGGGGGGATCAGCCCCAGCATTTT
CAWSVMGGDQPQHF
>TRBV6-5|14|-|TRBJ1-1|-
TGTGCCAGCAGTTCTCCCCCGACAGAAACTGAAGCTTTCTTT
CASSSPPTETEAFF
>TRBV5-8|12|-|TRBJ2-7|-
TGTGCCAGCAGCCTTTCCAGGGTCGAGCAGTACTTC
CASSLSRVEQYF
>TRBV11-3|15|-|TRBJ2-6|TRBD1
TGTGCCAGCAGCCCTGACAGGGTTGGGGCCAACGTCCTGACTTTC
CASSPDRVGANVLTF
>TRBV6-1|19|-|TRBJ1-5|TRBD1
TGTGCCAGCAGTGGGGCCCCGGGACAGGTCGAGGATAGCAATCAGCCCCAGCATTTT
CASSGAPGQVEDSNQPQHF
>TRBV12-5|13|-|TRBJ2-1|-
TGTGCTAGTGGTTCCGCAGGGGAGGGTGAGCAGTTCTTC
CASGSAGEGEQFF
>TRBV5-4|15|-|TRBJ2-7|TRBD1
TGTGCCAGCAGCCTCGGACAGGGGGCGACTTACGAGCAGTACTTC
CASSLGQGATYEQYF
>TRBV4-1|14|-|TRBJ2-3|-
TGCGCCAGCAGCCAAGGGGACATGGGAGATACGCAGTATTTT
CASSQGDMGDTQYF
>TRBV5-4|14|-|TRBJ2-7|-
TGTGCCAGCAGCTTAGCAGGGGCGCGGAACGAGCAGTACTTC
CASSLAGARNEQYF
>TRBV21-1|13|once|TRBJ1-3|-
TGTGCCCGCCGGGTGCCCTCTGGAAACACCATATATTTT
CARRVPSGNTIYF
>TRBV3-1/TRBV3-2|16|-|TRBJ2-3|TRBD2
TGTGCCAGCAGCCAGAGACTAGCGGAGCCCACAGATACGCAGTATTTT
CASSQRLAEPTDTQYF
>TRBV24-1|15|-|TRBJ2-3|-
TGTGCCACCAGTGACCCTAGAGGGCCCGGAGATACGCAGTATTTT
CATSDPRGPGDTQYF
>TRBV27|15|-|TRBJ2-7|-
TGTGCCAGCAGTACAATCAGGGGCCTAGCGGACGAGCAGTACTTC
CASSTIRGLADEQYF
>TRBV28|14|-|TRBJ1-4|TRBD1
TGTGCCAGCAGTTTCTCAGGGGGTACGGAAAAACTGTTTTTT
CASSFSGGTEKLFF
>TRBV7-9|14|-|TRBJ2-1|TRBD1
TGTGCCAGCAGACCTGGACAGGGGGTTAATGAGCAGTTCTTC
CASRPGQGVNEQFF
>TRBV6-5|14|-|TRBJ1-4|-
TGTGCCAGCAGGGAGGGTCGGGTTTATGAAAAACTGTTTTTT
CASREGRVYEKLFF
>TRBV3-1/TRBV3-2|16|-|TRBJ2-7|-
TGTGCCAGCAGCCACCCACCCGGACTGACACCCTACGAGCAGTACTTC
CASSHPPGLTPYEQYF
>TRBV28|14|-|TRBJ1-6|TRBD1
TGTGCCATCCCGACCGGGACAGAAAATTCACCCCTCCACTTT
CAIPTGTENSPLHF
>TRBV11-2|14|-|TRBJ2-7|TRBD2
TGTGCCAGCAGCTTGGTGGGAGGGCCCTACGAGCAGTACTTC
CASSLVGGPYEQYF
>TRBV6-2/TRBV6-3|13|-|TRBJ2-1|TRBD1
TGTGCCAGCAGTGGGGACAGCTACAATGAGCAGTTCTTC
CASSGDSYNEQFF
>TRBV28|16|few|TRBJ2-1|-
TGTGCCAGCAGCTCCCTGAGGTGGATCTCCTACAATGAGCAGTTCTTC
CASSSLRWISYNEQFF
>TRBV10-3|14|-|TRBJ1-2|-
TGTGCCATCAGTGAGTCGACAGCTAACTATGGCTACACCTTC
CAISESTANYGYTF
>TRBV4-2|14|-|TRBJ1-1|-
TGTGCCAGCAGCCAAGGTCCAGGGATAACTGAAGCTTTCTTT
CASSQGPGITEAFF
>TRBV6-2/TRBV6-3|16|-|TRBJ1-1|-
TGTGCCAGCAGTTGGCCCCAACAGGGTCCTAACACTGAAGCTTTCTTT
CASSWPQQGPNTEAFF
>TRBV29-1|14|few|TRBJ2-7|TRBD2
TGCAGCGTGCTGACTAGCGGGGGTTCCTACGAGCAGTACTTC
CSVLTSGGSYEQYF
>TRBV27|16|-|TRBJ2-5|TRBD1
TGTGCCAGCAGTTTATCGTTGGGACAGGTAGGAGAGACCCAGTACTTC
CASSLSLGQVGETQYF
>TRBV2|13|few|TRBJ1-5|-
TGTGCCAGCAGTGCCCGGGGTGAACAGCCCCAGCATTTT
CASSARGEQPQHF
>TRBV5-1|13|-|TRBJ1-6|-
TGCGCCAGCAGCTTAGGAGGGAATTCACCCCTCCACTTT
CASSLGGNSPLHF
>TRBV6-5|14|once|TRBJ1-3|-
TGTGCCAGCAGCAGCACTAACTCTGGAAACACCATATATTTT
CASSSTNSGNTIYF
>TRBV11-2|15|-|TRBJ2-1|-
TGTGCCAGCAGCTTACCTTCCTCCGCCTTCGGTGAGCAGTTCTTC
CASSLPSSAFGEQFF
>TRBV5-1|14|few|TRBJ2-3|TRBD1
TGCGCCAGCAGCCCACAGGGGAACCCAGATACGCAGTATTTT
CASSPQGNPDTQYF
>TRBV5-1|18|-|TRBJ2-1|TRBD2
TGCGCCAGCAGCTTGCGGGCTAGCGGGAGGCGTTCCTACAATGAGCAGTTCTTC
CASSLRASGRRSYNEQFF
>TRBV2|15|-|TRBJ2-2|TRBD2
TGTGCCAGCAAAGACCTAGCGGGAGTTGGCGGGGAGCTGTTTTTT
CASKDLAGVGGELFF
>TRBV4-1|14|-|TRBJ1-5|-
TGCGCCAGCAGCCATACGGACTGGAATCAGCCCCAGCATTTT
CASSHTDWNQPQHF
>TRBV7-9|17|-|TRBJ1-2|TRBD1
TGTGCCAGCAGCTTAGGAAAAACAGGGGGCAGAAGCTATGGCTACACCTTC
CASSLGKTGGRSYGYTF
>TRBV13|15|-|TRBJ2-1|-
TGTGCCAGCAGCTTGGTGGCTAGCTCCTACAATGAGCAGTTCTTC
CASSLVASSYNEQFF